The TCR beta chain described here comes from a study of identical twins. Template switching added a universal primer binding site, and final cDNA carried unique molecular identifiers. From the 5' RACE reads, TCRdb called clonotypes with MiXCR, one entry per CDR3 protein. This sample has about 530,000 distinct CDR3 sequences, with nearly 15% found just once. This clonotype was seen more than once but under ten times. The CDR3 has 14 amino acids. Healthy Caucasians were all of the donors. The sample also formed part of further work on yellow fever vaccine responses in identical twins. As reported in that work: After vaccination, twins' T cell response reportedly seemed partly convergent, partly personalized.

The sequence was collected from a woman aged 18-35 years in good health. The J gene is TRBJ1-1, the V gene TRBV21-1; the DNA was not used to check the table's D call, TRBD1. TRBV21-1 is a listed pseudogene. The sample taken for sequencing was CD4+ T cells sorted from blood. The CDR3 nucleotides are TGTGCCAGCAGCAAATGGGGACCCAACACTGAAGCTTTCTTT. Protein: CASSKWGPNTEAFF.